This T cell receptor (beta chain) was sequenced for a study of cytomegalovirus exposure and HLA in healthy donors. The CDR3 sequence is 12 residues long. Per the germline V gene, CDR1 is SGHVS and CDR2 is FQNEAQ. V lost 1 base and J 8 bases, leaving 8 bases between the germline ends. PCR amplification relied on 60 Vbeta primers (plus 13 Jbeta primers). Sequencing used immunoSEQ multiplex PCR; TCRdb keeps in-frame clones, though not all of them. The sample lists over 200,000 clones; about 83% were seen once. The TCR comes from a human donor in good health. The chain links TRBV7-8 to TRBJ1-2; D might be TRBD1 (6 bases). The sample consisted of PBMCs. The CDR3 nucleotides read TGTGCCAGCAGCTTAGACAGGGTGGGCTACACCTTC. Amino acid sequence: CASSLDRVGYTF.